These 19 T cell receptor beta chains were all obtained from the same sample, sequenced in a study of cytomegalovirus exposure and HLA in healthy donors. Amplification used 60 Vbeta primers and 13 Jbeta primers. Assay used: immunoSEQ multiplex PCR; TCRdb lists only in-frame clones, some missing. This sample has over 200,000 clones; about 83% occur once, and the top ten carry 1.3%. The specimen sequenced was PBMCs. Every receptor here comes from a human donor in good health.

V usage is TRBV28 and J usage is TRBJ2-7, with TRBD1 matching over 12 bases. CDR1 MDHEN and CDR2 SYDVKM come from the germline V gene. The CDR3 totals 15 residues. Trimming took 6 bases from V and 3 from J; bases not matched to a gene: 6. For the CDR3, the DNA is TGTGCCAGCAGGCTCGGGACAGGGGGCTTCTACGAGCAGTACTTC. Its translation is CASRLGTGGFYEQYF.

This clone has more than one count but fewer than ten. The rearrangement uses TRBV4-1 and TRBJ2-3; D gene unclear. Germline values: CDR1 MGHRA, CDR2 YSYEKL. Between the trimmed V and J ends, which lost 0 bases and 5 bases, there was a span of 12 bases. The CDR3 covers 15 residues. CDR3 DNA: TGCGCCAGCAGCCAAGACCCCGGTCCCGGAGATACGCAGTATTTT. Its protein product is CASSQDPGPGDTQYF.

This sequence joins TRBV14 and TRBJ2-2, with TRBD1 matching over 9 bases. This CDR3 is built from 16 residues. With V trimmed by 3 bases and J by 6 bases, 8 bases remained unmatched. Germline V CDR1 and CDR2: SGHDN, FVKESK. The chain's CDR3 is CASSQAGTGTPGELFF. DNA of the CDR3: TGTGCCAGCAGCCAGGCCGGGACAGGGACACCCGGGGAGCTGTTTTTT.

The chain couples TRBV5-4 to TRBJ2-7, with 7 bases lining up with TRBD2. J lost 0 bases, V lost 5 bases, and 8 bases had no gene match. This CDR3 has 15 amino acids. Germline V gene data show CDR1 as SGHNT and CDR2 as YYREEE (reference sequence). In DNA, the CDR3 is TGTGCCAGCAGTCCGCGGGGCGGGAGCTCCTACGAGCAGTACTTC. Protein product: CASSPRGGSSYEQYF.

The CDR3: CASSMFRSGSYEQYF. CDR3 DNA sequence: TGTGCCAGCAGTATGTTTCGTAGCGGGAGCTACGAGCAGTACTTC. The J gene is TRBJ2-7, the V gene TRBV25-1; 9 bases match TRBD2. Trimming took 5 bases from V and 3 from J; bases not matched to a gene: 8. Germline V CDR1 and CDR2: MGHDK, SYGVNS. The CDR3 length is 15 residues.

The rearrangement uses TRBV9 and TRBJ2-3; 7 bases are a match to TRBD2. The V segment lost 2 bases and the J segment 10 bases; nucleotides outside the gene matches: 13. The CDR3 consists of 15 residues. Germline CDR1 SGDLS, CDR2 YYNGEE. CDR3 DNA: TGTGCCAGCAGCGTTAGCGCTATCATAGGGAGGGCGCAGTATTTT. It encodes CASSVSAIIGRAQYF.

DNA of the CDR3: TGCGCCAGCAGCCATATCGGACTAGCGGGAGGCCGAAACACCGGGGAGCTGTTTTTT. This sequence encodes CASSHIGLAGGRNTGELFF. The V call is TRBV4-1, the J call TRBJ2-2, with 14 bases that match TRBD2. The CDR3 length is 19 residues. With V trimmed by 3 bases and J by 2 bases, 8 bases remained unmatched. Germline V gene lookup returns CDR1 MGHRA and CDR2 YSYEKL.

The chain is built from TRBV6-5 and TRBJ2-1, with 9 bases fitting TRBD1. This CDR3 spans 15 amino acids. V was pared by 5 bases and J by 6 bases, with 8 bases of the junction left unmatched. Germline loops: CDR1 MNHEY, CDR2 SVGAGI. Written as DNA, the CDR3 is TGTGCCAGCAGTCGCCTCGGGACAGGGCGCAATGAGCAGTTCTTC. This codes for CASSRLGTGRNEQFF.

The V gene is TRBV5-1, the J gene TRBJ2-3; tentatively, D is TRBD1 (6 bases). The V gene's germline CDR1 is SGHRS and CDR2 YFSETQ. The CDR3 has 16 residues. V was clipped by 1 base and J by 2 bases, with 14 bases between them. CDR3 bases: TGCGCCAGCAGCTTGTTGGGGGCTGGTGCCACAGATACGCAGTATTTT. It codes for CASSLLGAGATDTQYF.

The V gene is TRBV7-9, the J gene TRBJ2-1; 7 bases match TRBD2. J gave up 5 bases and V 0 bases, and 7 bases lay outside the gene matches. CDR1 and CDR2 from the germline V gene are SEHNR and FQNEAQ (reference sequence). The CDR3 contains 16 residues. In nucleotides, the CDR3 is TGTGCCAGCAGCTTAGCGGGGGGGAGGGGACACAATGAGCAGTTCTTC. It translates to CASSLAGGRGHNEQFF.

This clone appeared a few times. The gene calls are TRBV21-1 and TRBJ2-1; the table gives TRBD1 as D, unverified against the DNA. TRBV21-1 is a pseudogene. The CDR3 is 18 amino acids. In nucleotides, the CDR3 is TGTGCCAGAGGAGGGGACAGACGTCACTGGAGGGTGTACAATGAGCAGTTCTTC. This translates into CARGGDRRHWRVYNEQFF.

The CDR3 bases are TGTGCCAGCAGTTCCGGACTAGCGGGGTTCTCCTACGAGCAGTACTTC. Encoded protein: CASSSGLAGFSYEQYF. The J gene is TRBJ2-7, the V gene TRBV28; 12 bases agree with TRBD2. The trim removed 4 bases at V and 0 bases at J, leaving 4 bases unmatched. Germline loops: CDR1 MDHEN, CDR2 SYDVKM. The CDR3 covers 16 residues.

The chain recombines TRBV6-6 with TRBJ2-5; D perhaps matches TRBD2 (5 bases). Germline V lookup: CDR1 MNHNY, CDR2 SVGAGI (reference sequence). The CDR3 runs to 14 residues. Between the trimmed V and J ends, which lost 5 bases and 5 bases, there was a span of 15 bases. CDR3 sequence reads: CASSPGPGGETQYF. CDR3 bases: TGTGCCAGCAGTCCCGGCCCCGGCGGGGAGACCCAGTACTTC.

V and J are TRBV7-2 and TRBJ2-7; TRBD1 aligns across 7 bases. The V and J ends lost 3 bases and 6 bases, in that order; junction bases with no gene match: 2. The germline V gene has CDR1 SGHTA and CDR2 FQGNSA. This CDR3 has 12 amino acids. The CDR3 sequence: CASSFTGVEQYF. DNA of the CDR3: TGTGCCAGCAGCTTCACAGGGGTCGAGCAGTACTTC.

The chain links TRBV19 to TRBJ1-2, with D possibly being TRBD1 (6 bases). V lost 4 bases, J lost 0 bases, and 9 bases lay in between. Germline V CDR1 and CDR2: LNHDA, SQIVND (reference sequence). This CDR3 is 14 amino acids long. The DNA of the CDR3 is TGTGCCAGTAGTAGCAGGGGAGCTAACTATGGCTACACCTTC. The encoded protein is CASSSRGANYGYTF.

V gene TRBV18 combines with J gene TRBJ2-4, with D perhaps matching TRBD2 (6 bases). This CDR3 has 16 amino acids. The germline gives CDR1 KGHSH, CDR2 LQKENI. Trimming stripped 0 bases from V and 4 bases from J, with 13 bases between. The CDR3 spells CASSPPDGREKNIQYF. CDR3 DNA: TGTGCCAGCTCACCACCTGACGGCCGGGAGAAAAACATTCAGTACTTC.

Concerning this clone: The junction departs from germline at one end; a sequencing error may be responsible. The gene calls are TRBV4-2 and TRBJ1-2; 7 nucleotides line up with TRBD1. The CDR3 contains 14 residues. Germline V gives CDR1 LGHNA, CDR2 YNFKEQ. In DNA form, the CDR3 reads TGTGCCAGCAGCCAAGAACGGGACAGCTATGGCTACATCTTC. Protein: CASSQERDSYGYIF.

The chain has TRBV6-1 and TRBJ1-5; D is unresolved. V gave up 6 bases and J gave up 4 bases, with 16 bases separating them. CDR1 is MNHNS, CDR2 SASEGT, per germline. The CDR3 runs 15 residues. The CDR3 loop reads CASSSSNSYNQPQHF. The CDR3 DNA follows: TGTGCCAGCAGCTCATCCAACTCGTATAATCAGCCCCAGCATTTT.

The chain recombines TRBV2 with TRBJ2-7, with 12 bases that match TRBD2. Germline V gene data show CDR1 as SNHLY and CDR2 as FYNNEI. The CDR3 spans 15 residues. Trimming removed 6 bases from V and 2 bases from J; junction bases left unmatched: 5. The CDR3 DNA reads TGTGCCAGCAGAGAACTAGCGGGAGGTGCCTACGAGCAGTACTTC. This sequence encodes CASRELAGGAYEQYF.